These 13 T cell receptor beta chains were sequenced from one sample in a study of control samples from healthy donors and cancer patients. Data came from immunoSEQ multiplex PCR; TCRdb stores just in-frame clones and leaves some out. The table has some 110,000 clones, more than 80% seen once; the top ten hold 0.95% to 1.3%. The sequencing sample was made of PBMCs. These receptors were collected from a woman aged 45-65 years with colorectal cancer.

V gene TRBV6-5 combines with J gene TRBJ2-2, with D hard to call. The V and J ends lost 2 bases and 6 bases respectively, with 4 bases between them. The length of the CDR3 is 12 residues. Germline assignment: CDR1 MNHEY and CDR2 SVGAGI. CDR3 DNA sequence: TGTGCCAGCAGTTACGGCGCCGGGGAGCTGTTTTTT. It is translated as CASSYGAGELFF.

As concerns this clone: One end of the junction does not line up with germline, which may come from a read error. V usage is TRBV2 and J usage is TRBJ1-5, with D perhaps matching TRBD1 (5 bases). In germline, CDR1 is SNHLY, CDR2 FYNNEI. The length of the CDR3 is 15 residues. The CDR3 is CASREDRDGYQPQHF. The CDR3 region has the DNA TGTGCCAGCAGGGAAGACCGGGACGGATATCAGCCCCAGCATTTT.

The CDR3: CAWSKLTGTENYYGYTF. The CDR3, as DNA: TGTGCCTGGAGTAAACTGACCGGGACAGAAAATTACTATGGCTACACCTTC. This sequence joins TRBV30 and TRBJ1-2; the match to TRBD1 covers 7 bases. V shed 2 bases and J 3 bases; nucleotides not matched to a gene: 15. The CDR3 length is 17 residues. CDR1 and CDR2 from the germline V gene are GTSNPN and SVGIG (reference sequence).

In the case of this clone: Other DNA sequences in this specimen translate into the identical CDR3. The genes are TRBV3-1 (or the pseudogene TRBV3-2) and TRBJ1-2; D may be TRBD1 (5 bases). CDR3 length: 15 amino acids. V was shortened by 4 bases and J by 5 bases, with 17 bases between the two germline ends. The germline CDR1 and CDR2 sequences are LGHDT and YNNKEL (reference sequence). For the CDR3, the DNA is TGTGCCAGCAGCCTGCTCTCCAGGGAACCTTATGGCTACACCTTC. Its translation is CASSLLSREPYGYTF.

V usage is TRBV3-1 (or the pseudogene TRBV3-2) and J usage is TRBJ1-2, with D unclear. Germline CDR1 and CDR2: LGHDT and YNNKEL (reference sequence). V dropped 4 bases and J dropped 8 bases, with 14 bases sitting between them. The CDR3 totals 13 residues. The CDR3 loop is CASSPRSPVGYTF. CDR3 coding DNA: TGTGCCAGCAGCCCACGGTCGCCGGTGGGCTACACCTTC.

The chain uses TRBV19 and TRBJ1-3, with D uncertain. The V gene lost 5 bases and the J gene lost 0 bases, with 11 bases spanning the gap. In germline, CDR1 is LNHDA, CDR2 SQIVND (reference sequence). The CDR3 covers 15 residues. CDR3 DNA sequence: TGTGCCAGTAGTGCAGGCGAAAACTCTGGAAACACCATATATTTT. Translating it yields CASSAGENSGNTIYF.

The CDR3 is CASSLTENTEAFF. The DNA for the CDR3 is TGTGCCAGCAGCCTAACAGAGAACACTGAAGCTTTCTTT. This chain joins TRBV12-3 or TRBV12-4 and TRBJ1-1, with no clear D. CDR3 length: 13 amino acids. Trimming pared 6 bases from V and 1 base from J, leaving 9 bases between.

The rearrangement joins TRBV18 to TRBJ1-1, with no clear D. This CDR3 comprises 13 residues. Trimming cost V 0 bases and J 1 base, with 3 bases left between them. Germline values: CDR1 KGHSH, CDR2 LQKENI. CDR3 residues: CASSPPANTEAFF. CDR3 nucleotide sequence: TGTGCCAGCTCACCACCGGCGAACACTGAAGCTTTCTTT.

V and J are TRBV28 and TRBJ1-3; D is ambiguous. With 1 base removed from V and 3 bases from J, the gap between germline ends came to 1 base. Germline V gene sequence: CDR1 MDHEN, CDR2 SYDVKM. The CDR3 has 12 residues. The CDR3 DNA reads TGTGCCAGCAGTTTATTTGGAAACACCATATATTTT. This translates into CASSLFGNTIYF.

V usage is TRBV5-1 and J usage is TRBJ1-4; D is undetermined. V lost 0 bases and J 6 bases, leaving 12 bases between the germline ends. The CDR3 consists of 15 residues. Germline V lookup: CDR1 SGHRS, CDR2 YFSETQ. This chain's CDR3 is CASSLDLVSYEKLFF. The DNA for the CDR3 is TGCGCCAGCAGCTTGGACTTGGTCAGTTATGAAAAACTGTTTTTT.

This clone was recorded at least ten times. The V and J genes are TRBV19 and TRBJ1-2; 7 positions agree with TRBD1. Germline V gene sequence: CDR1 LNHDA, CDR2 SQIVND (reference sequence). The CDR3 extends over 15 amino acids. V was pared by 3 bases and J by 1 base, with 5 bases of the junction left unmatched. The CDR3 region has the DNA TGTGCCAGTAGTATCCCGGGACAGCTTAACTATGGCTACACCTTC. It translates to CASSIPGQLNYGYTF. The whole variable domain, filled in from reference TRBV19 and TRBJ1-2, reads DGGITQSPKYLFRKEGQNVTLSCEQNLNHDAMYWYRQDPGQGLRLIYYSQIVNDFQKGDIAEGYSVSREKKESFPLTVTSAQKNPTAFYLCASSIPGQLNYGYTFGSGTRLTVV.

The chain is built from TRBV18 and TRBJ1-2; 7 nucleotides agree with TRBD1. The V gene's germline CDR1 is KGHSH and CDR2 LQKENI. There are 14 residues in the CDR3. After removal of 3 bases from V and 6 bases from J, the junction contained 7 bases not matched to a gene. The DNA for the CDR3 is TGTGCCAGCTCACCGGGACAGACCTCGGATGGCTACACCTTC. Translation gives CASSPGQTSDGYTF.

This CDR3 reads CASSGRTGGFPDTQYF. In nucleotides, the CDR3 is TGTGCCAGCAGCGGAAGGACAGGGGGCTTCCCAGATACGCAGTATTTT. The rearrangement links TRBV5-6 to TRBJ2-3; 11 bases are shared with TRBD1. This CDR3 is built from 16 residues. Germline V gene sequence: CDR1 SGHDT, CDR2 YYEEEE. J gave up 4 bases and V 4 bases, and 8 bases lay outside the gene matches.